The clone carrying this T cell receptor beta chain was counted ten times or more. The data were taken from a study of regulatory T cells in long-lasting Graves disease. Time point indicated: newly diagnosed GD, antithyroid drugs for less than 3 months. The TCR library was made from RNA that had been extracted from PBMCs in TRIzol. The CDR3 is 13 residues long. Trimming took 6 bases from V and 0 from J, leaving 6 bases between them. To make TCR beta libraries, researchers used iRepertoire HTBI primers and Arm-PCR of CDR3 regions. The authors' processing: Across the samples, identification revealed 60 to 75 TRBV and 11 to 15 TRBJ segments. TCRdb called the multiplex PCR reads again in MiXCR, with one record for every CDR3 protein. Clone size and V and J calls follow TCRdb, not the original study. The sample has roughly 530,000 distinct CDR3 sequences, roughly a sixth seen once. The same specimen was also included in a second study, on T cells in Graves' hyperthyroidism and ophthalmopathy.

The rearrangement uses TRBV12-3 or TRBV12-4 and TRBJ1-3; unclear D gene. The source material was peripheral blood mononuclear cells (PBMCs), sampled at new diagnosis, from a patient treated with antithyroid drugs. This receptor was taken from a woman aged 35-65 years with Graves disease. CDR3 sequence reads: CASRRPSGNTIYF. In DNA form, the CDR3 reads TGTGCCAGCAGACGGCCCTCTGGAAACACCATATATTTT.